Sequencing of this TCR beta chain was carried out in a study of OX40 agonist ivuxolimab in advanced cancers. Overall study: While on treatment, patients had intravenous ivuxolimab at 0.01 to 10 mg/kg every 2 weeks. Study results and caveats: Relative to CD4+ cells, CD8+ T cells on average had more expanded clones. The CD4+ and CD8+ T cells in the blood had expanded clonally by week 6 at 0.1 to 3.0 mg/kg.

Assay used: immunoSEQ multiplex PCR; TCRdb lists only in-frame clones, some missing. This repertoire shows approximately 74,000 clones, over 75% found once; its top ten account for 0.5% to 0.55%. To note about this clone: Antigen specificity is unknown.

The input for sequencing was CD4+ or CD8+ T cells sorted from blood, taken in a trial of the OX40 agonist ivuxolimab. This receptor was identified in an adult with an advanced solid tumor such as melanoma, head and neck, liver or kidney cancer.

CDR3 coding DNA: TGTGCCAGCACCCGGGCCCAAACACTCGATACGCAGTATTTT. It yields the protein CASTRAQTLDTQYF. This sequence joins TRBV2 and TRBJ2-3; no clear D. CDR1 and CDR2 from the germline V gene are SNHLY and FYNNEI. Deletions cut 7 bases from V and 6 bases from J, with 17 bases between. The CDR3 length is 14 residues.